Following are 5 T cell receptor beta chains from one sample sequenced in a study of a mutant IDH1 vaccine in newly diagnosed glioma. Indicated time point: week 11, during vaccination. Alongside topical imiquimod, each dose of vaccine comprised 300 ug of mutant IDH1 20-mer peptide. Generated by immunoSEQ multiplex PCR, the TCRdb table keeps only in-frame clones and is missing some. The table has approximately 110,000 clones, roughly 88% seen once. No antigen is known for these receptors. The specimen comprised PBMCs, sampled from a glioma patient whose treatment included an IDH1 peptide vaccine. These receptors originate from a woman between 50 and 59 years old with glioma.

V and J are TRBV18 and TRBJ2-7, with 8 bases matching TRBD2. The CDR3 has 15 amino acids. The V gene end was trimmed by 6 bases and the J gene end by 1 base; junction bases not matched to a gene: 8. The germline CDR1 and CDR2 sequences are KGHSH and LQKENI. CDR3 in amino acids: CASSPRVAGSYEQYF. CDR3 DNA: TGTGCCAGCTCCCCTCGGGTAGCGGGATCCTACGAGCAGTACTTC.

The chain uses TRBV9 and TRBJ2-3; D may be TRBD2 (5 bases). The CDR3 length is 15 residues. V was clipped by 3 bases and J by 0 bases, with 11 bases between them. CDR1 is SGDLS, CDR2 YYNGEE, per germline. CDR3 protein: CASSAGLTSTDTQYF. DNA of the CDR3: TGTGCCAGCAGCGCCGGACTTACTAGCACAGATACGCAGTATTTT.

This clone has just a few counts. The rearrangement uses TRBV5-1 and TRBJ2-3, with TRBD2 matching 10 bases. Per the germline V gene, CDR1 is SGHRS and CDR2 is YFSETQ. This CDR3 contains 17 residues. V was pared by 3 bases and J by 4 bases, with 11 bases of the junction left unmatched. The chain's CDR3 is CASSSNLAGEVADTQYF. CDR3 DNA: TGCGCCAGCAGCTCCAATCTAGCGGGAGAAGTTGCAGATACGCAGTATTTT.

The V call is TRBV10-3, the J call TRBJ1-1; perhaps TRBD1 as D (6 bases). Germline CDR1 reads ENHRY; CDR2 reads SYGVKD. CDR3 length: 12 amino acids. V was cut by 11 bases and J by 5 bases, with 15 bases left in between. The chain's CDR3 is CAAQGGETEAFF. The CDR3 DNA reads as TGTGCCGCACAAGGGGGGGAGACTGAAGCTTTCTTT.

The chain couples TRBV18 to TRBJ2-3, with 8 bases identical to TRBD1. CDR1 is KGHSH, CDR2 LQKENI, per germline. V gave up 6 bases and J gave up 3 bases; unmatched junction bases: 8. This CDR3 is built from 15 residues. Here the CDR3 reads CASSLRGLGTDTQYF. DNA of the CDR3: TGTGCCAGCTCCCTCAGGGGGCTGGGAACAGATACGCAGTATTTT.